This T cell receptor beta chain was obtained from a study of blood T cell repertoires in COVID-19 (dated by TCRdb to between 2020 and 2021). Concerning the study at large: Collaborator samples came from the United States, Italy and Spain and covered acute and convalescent phases of COVID-19. Where available, HLA class I and class II types were taken from metadata supplied by the sample provider and were not determined by assay-based typing. The samples were drawn from the first 160 participants of the ongoing ImmuneRACE study and from 1,254 subjects provided by 6 global collaborators. A de-identified subject ID, COVID-19 status, age in years and sex were almost always included in the sample metadata. The repertoires were made available in a free public database intended to serve as a resource for research on the immune response to SARS-CoV-2. Deeply sampled blood TCRbeta repertoires from subjects exposed to, actively infected with, or recovered from COVID-19 were included in the dataset. The material from the prospective study consisted of cDNA or gDNA derived from T cells, B-cell-depleted T cells, or PBMCs. What the research found in general, with its limitations: The amount of clinical and demographic metadata varied by source and participant and was provided uncurated.

Note on this clone: Its antigen specificity is not known. It has no much larger one-base neighbor in the sample; base qualities were not kept.

The V end loses 5 bases and the J end loses 3 bases, and a stretch of 7 bases separates them. CDR1 and CDR2 were assigned from the germline V gene as SQVTM and ANQGSEA. Measured from the cysteine to the phenylalanine, the CDR3 is 11 residues long. This entry keeps only the CDR3 DNA: 33 bases, framed from base 1. The immunoSEQ Assay, a bias-controlled multiplex PCR, was used to amplify TCRbeta CDR3 regions from genomic DNA. As for the authors' bioinformatics: Within the assay, amplification of reference gene primers was used to estimate how many nucleated cells each sample contained. To quantify the absolute abundance of each unique TCRbeta CDR3 rearrangement, sequence reads were collapsed and filtered. Productive Simpson clonality was computed per sample as the square root of Simpson's diversity index over productive rearrangements. As stored in TCRdb, this immuneACCESS dataset retains in-frame rearrangements with V and J assigned. A fraction of the clones does not appear; measured against another copy, unresolved V genes explain less than half of the discrepancy, and the remainder lacks a known reason. From that table come the V and J calls and clone size; the DNA was used to work out D and trimming. Across this sample there are a few hundred thousand clones, with 70% to 90% seen only once. Of the sample, 5.5% to 6% is held by the ten largest clones.

Enrolling through a virtual design, the prospective study's participants ranged in age from roughly 18 to 89 years and lived across roughly 23 United States geographic areas. In the prospective study, cohorts were assigned on the basis of participant-reported clinical history obtained from a screening survey and a study questionnaire. For ImmuneRACE Cohort 3, a participant was defined as recovered based on two consecutive negative NP/OP PCR tests, clearance by a healthcare professional, or resolution of symptoms. In the prospective study, whole blood, serum and a nasopharyngeal or oropharyngeal swab were collected from each participant by mobile phlebotomists. Over a 2-month period, participants in the prospective study had the option of providing additional blood draws and questionnaires. Blood samples from the prospective study were shipped frozen or at room temperature prior to DNA extraction.

This sequence originates from a woman in her 30s who had recovered from COVID-19. The sequenced sample was PBMCs or T cells enriched from blood (not recorded which). The chain couples TRBV29-1 to TRBJ1-1, with TRBD1 tentatively as D gene (6 bases match). The nucleotide sequence reads TGCAGCGTTCGACAGGACACTGAAGCTTTCTTT. The encoded protein is CSVRQDTEAFF.